This paragraph covers one TCR beta chain sequence. The data were taken from a study of T cells after yellow fever vaccination. MiXCR, applied by TCRdb to the 5' RACE reads, yields one record per CDR3 protein. The sample contains 300,000 to 400,000 distinct CDR3 sequences, roughly 9.4% of which appear only once. Losses at the gene ends were 1 base for V and 6 bases for J; bases not matched to a gene: 6. CDR1 LGHNA and CDR2 YSLEER come from the germline V gene. The CDR3 is 15 residues long. The sample consisted of PBMCs, taken on the day of the first yellow fever vaccination. The origin of this receptor is a man between 18 and 29 years old who received the YFV17D yellow fever vaccine. V usage is TRBV4-3 and J usage is TRBJ2-5; 9 nucleotides match TRBD1. The CDR3 region is CASSQAGQGLKTQYF. CDR3 nucleotides: TGCGCCAGCAGCCAAGCAGGACAGGGGTTGAAGACCCAGTACTTC.